What follows are 30 T cell receptor beta chains derived from one specimen sequenced in a study of T cells in Graves' hyperthyroidism and ophthalmopathy. TCR beta CDR3 regions were amplified from RNA. Initially, a first-round RT-PCR of the TCR CDR3 employed the HTBI primer set. One entry per CDR3 protein, called by TCRdb with MiXCR from the multiplex PCR reads. The repertoire holds a few hundred thousand distinct CDR3 sequences, about 20% seen once, with about 3.7% in the top ten. What was sequenced was blood. The receptors derive from a woman aged 18-29 years with Graves' hyperthyroidism.

This clonotype has at least ten counts. The chain is built from TRBV12-3 or TRBV12-4 and TRBJ2-5, with TRBD2 matching over 16 bases. Unmatched junction bases numbered 3, after V lost 8 bases and J lost 3 bases. CDR3 size: 15 residues. The CDR3 region is CASGTSGGAEETQYF. DNA for the CDR3: TGTGCCAGCGGGACTAGCGGGGGGGCCGAAGAGACCCAGTACTTC.

This clonotype was counted ten times or more. This rearrangement joins TRBV15 to TRBJ2-2; D may be TRBD2 (5 bases). This CDR3 spans 15 amino acids. V lost 1 base, J lost 4 bases, and 10 bases lay in between. Germline V gives CDR1 LNHNV, CDR2 YYDKDF (reference sequence). The CDR3 spells CATSRGGLGTGELFF. DNA for the CDR3: TGTGCCACCAGCAGAGGAGGGCTGGGCACCGGGGAGCTGTTTTTT.

A word on this clonotype: A much larger clone differs by one base, so this may be a read error. The chain employs TRBV20-1 and TRBJ1-1; a weak D match, TRBD1 (5 bases). Germline assignment: CDR1 DFQATT and CDR2 SNEGSKA (reference sequence). There are 15 residues in the CDR3. Written as DNA, the CDR3 is TGCAGTGCTAGCGGGGGGTCGCCCCCGGAGACTGAAGCTTGCTTT. Amino acid sequence: CSASGGSPPETEACF.

This clonotype was seen once. This chain connects TRBV19 to TRBJ2-3; TRBD2 matches 7 bases. Germline CDR1 and CDR2: LNHDA and SQIVND (reference sequence). J gave up 0 bases and V 7 bases, and 10 bases lay outside the gene matches. This CDR3 is 16 amino acids long. The CDR3 loop reads CASTPRGAGSTDTQYF. CDR3 bases: TGTGCCAGTACCCCACGCGGAGCGGGGAGCACAGATACGCAGTATTTT.

This clonotype was detected many times. This rearrangement joins TRBV15 to TRBJ1-1, with D perhaps matching TRBD1 (5 bases). CDR1 is LNHNV and CDR2 is YYDKDF in the germline V gene (reference sequence). This CDR3 has 15 amino acids. The ends were cut back, 0 bases at V and 4 bases at J, with 12 bases in the middle. The CDR3 nucleotides read TGTGCCACCAGCAGAGATGGGCAGGGCGGCACTGAAGCTTTCTTT. It is translated as CATSRDGQGGTEAFF.

This clonotype was detected many times. The chain combines TRBV5-1 with TRBJ1-2; TRBD1 aligns across 8 bases. CDR1 and CDR2 from the germline V gene are SGHRS and YFSETQ. The CDR3 contains 15 residues. J was trimmed by 0 bases and V by 4 bases; bases with no gene match: 5. The CDR3 DNA follows: TGCGCCAGCAGCCTCAGGACAGGGCCTAACTATGGCTACACCTTC. Translating gives CASSLRTGPNYGYTF.

The chain joins TRBV9 to TRBJ1-2; D is unresolved. The CDR3 covers 13 residues. Trimming pared 0 bases from V and 4 bases from J, leaving 7 bases between. CDR1 is SGDLS, CDR2 YYNGEE, per germline. As DNA, the CDR3 is TGTGCCAGCAGCGTAGGACCCCTCTATGGCTACACCTTC. It yields the protein CASSVGPLYGYTF.

In this sample, this clonotype turned up many times. The chain uses TRBV20-1 and TRBJ1-5; the D is unclear. Looked up from germline, CDR1 is DFQATT and CDR2 is SNEGSKA (reference sequence). The CDR3 sequence is 14 residues long. V gave up 6 bases and J gave up 6 bases, with 18 bases separating them. The CDR3 coding sequence is TGCAGTGCCCCATCGGGCGGGAATACTCAGCCCCAGCATTTT. It specifies CSAPSGGNTQPQHF.

Concerning this clonotype: This may arise from a read error, as a much more abundant clone is one base away. The J gene is TRBJ1-1, the V gene TRBV6-1, with a possible D match to TRBD1 (5 bases). This CDR3 has 13 residues. Looked up from germline, CDR1 is MNHNS and CDR2 is SASEGT. The CDR3 loop is CVSSRPRGTEAFF. CDR3 DNA sequence: TGTGTCAGCAGTCGGCCAAGGGGAACTGAAGCTTTCTTT.

This clonotype was seen many times. The V call is TRBV20-1, the J call TRBJ1-1; D gene ambiguous. Germline loops: CDR1 DFQATT, CDR2 SNEGSKA (reference sequence). This CDR3 contains 11 residues. In DNA, the CDR3 is TGCAGACCAGACACAAACACTGAAGCTTTCTTT. This encodes CRPDTNTEAFF.

This clonotype was found many times. The chain links TRBV18 to TRBJ2-5; 8 bases match TRBD1. The CDR3 length is 15 residues. V was clipped by 5 bases and J by 2 bases; unmatched bases: 7. The germline V gene encodes CDR1 KGHSH and CDR2 LQKENI. This chain's CDR3 is CASSARTGRQETQYF. CDR3 DNA sequence: TGTGCCAGCTCAGCCAGGACAGGGCGGCAAGAGACCCAGTACTTC.

This clonotype was seen at least ten times. The gene calls are TRBV5-1 and TRBJ2-4; perhaps TRBD1 as D (6 bases). This CDR3 is built from 16 residues. Germline V CDR1 and CDR2: SGHRS, YFSETQ. The V gene lost 3 bases and the J gene lost 8 bases, with 21 bases spanning the gap. Here the CDR3 DNA reads TGCGCCAGCAGCTACGCCGGACAGCAGTCTCGAGACATTCAGTACTTC. Translating it yields CASSYAGQQSRDIQYF.

This chain uses TRBV6-2 or TRBV6-3 with TRBJ2-7; 12 bases line up with TRBD2. Germline CDR1 and CDR2: MNHEY and SVGEGT. Unmatched junction bases numbered 4, after V lost 4 bases and J lost 3 bases. The CDR3 is 15 amino acids. As DNA, the CDR3 is TGTGCCAGCAGTTTCAGGACTAGCGGGGACTACGAGCAGTACTTC. Residues: CASSFRTSGDYEQYF.

As concerns this clonotype: At one of its ends the junction is not consistent with the germline gene, which may arise from a read error. This chain connects TRBV11-3 to TRBJ1-1, with 7 positions matching TRBD1. Germline V gene data show CDR1 as SGHNT and CDR2 as YENEEA. There are 14 residues in the CDR3. The CDR3 protein is CASSLDRVRTEAFF. In DNA, the CDR3 is TGTGCCAGCAGCCTAGACAGGGTTAGGACTGAAGCTTTCTTT.

In its sample, this clonotype was seen a few times. Being one base from a much bigger clone, this may be a read error. The V gene is TRBV13, the J gene TRBJ2-5; D unclear. The CDR3 has 14 residues. Germline CDR1 is PRHDT and CDR2 is FYEKMQ (reference sequence). V gave up 2 bases and J gave up 2 bases, with 9 bases separating them. The CDR3, as DNA: TGTGCCAGCAGCTTAAGGGTGGAGCAAGAGACCCAGTACTTC. Protein sequence: CASSLRVEQETQYF.

This clonotype has a count of ten or more. This chain joins TRBV6-1 and TRBJ2-5, with 9 bases that match TRBD2. J gave up 1 base and V 6 bases, and 6 bases lay outside the gene matches. The length of the CDR3 is 15 residues. Per germline, CDR1 MNHNS and CDR2 SASEGT. CDR3 nucleotide sequence: TGTGCCAGCAGAGATAGCGGGGGATTCCAAGAGACCCAGTACTTC. It specifies CASRDSGGFQETQYF.

The V gene is TRBV6-2 or TRBV6-3, the J gene TRBJ1-1; possibly TRBD1 for D (5 bases). The germline CDR1 and CDR2 sequences are MNHEY and SVGEGT. V gave up 9 bases and J gave up 0 bases, with 11 bases separating them. The CDR3 length is 13 residues. The CDR3 spells CASWGRMNTEAFF. In nucleotides, the CDR3 is TGTGCCAGTTGGGGGAGGATGAACACTGAAGCTTTCTTT.

This clonotype was seen ten or more times. The chain couples TRBV6-5 to TRBJ1-2; tentative D call: TRBD1 (5 bases). V was pared by 2 bases and J by 4 bases, with 17 bases between. Germline CDR1 reads MNHEY; CDR2 reads SVGAGI. The CDR3 is made up of 16 amino acids. CDR3 sequence reads: CASSYVGRGFPYGYTF. The CDR3 DNA reads as TGTGCCAGCAGTTACGTGGGGCGCGGGTTCCCCTATGGCTACACCTTC.

This clonotype was recorded at least ten times. The chain joins TRBV2 to TRBJ2-5, with 9 positions matching TRBD2. The length of the CDR3 is 16 residues. Per germline, CDR1 SNHLY and CDR2 FYNNEI. V lost 0 bases to trimming and J lost 5 bases; unmatched junction nucleotides: 7. The CDR3 reads CASSEAPRGGPETQYF. The CDR3 DNA follows: TGTGCCAGCAGTGAAGCGCCGCGGGGGGGCCCGGAGACCCAGTACTTC.

This clonotype has ten or more counts. The V call is TRBV2, the J call TRBJ2-2; 9 bases agree with TRBD1. V was pared by 6 bases and J by 1 base, with 6 bases of the junction left unmatched. CDR3 length: 16 residues. In germline, CDR1 is SNHLY, CDR2 FYNNEI. CDR3 residues: CASREQGARNTGELFF. The DNA of the CDR3 is TGTGCCAGCAGAGAACAGGGGGCGCGGAACACCGGGGAGCTGTTTTTT.

The chain links TRBV5-6 to TRBJ1-2; D not certain. Germline CDR1 reads SGHDT; CDR2 reads YYEEEE. V was shortened by 4 bases and J by 1 base, with 5 bases between the two germline ends. There are 12 residues in the CDR3. The CDR3 nucleotides read TGTGCCAGCAGCGGGCTTAACTATGGCTACACCTTC. It codes for CASSGLNYGYTF.

There are many counts of this clonotype. This chain uses TRBV12-3 or TRBV12-4 with TRBJ1-5; D call uncertain. Trimming shortened V by 3 bases and J by 6 bases, and 12 bases separated the two germline ends. The length of the CDR3 is 14 residues. The CDR3 DNA reads as TGTGCCAGCAGTTTCCCCAGAGGGAGTCAGCCCCAGCATTTT. As protein: CASSFPRGSQPQHF.

This clonotype was observed many times. This chain connects TRBV2 to TRBJ1-3; D is uncertain. V lost 5 bases and J 0 bases, leaving 20 bases between the germline ends. CDR1 and CDR2 (germline): SNHLY, FYNNEI. The length of the CDR3 is 18 residues. In DNA, the CDR3 is TGTGCCAGCAGTATTCCCGGGTCCGGAGGGTCCTCTGGAAACACCATATATTTT. This encodes CASSIPGSGGSSGNTIYF.

This clonotype was seen ten or more times. The chain recombines TRBV6-2 or TRBV6-3 with TRBJ2-5; D unresolved. Trimming cost V 4 bases and J 2 bases, with 8 bases left between them. Per germline, CDR1 MNHEY and CDR2 SVGEGT. The CDR3 sequence is 13 residues long. In DNA form, the CDR3 reads TGTGCCAGCAGTTCAGCAGAGCAAGAGACCCAGTACTTC. It translates to CASSSAEQETQYF.

V gene TRBV29-1 combines with J gene TRBJ1-1; D is perhaps TRBD1 (6 bases). Trimming left V 7 bases short and J 0 bases short, with 18 bases between. This CDR3 is 15 amino acids long. Germline V gene data show CDR1 as SQVTM and CDR2 as ANQGSEA. DNA for the CDR3: TGCAGCGGGGGCTTAGGGGGAGGCCTGAACACTGAAGCTTTCTTT. It encodes CSGGLGGGLNTEAFF.

Many counts were recorded for this clonotype. V usage is TRBV11-2 and J usage is TRBJ1-1; D unresolved. The CDR3 contains 17 residues. Germline V gene data show CDR1 as SGHAT and CDR2 as FQNNGV. Trimming shortened V by 4 bases and J by 2 bases, and 20 bases separated the two germline ends. The CDR3 spells CASSYRNRKDSNTEAFF. The CDR3, as DNA: TGTGCCAGCAGCTATAGAAACCGAAAGGACTCCAACACTGAAGCTTTCTTT.

This clonotype was recorded at least ten times. The chain recombines TRBV28 with TRBJ2-7; tentatively, D is TRBD1 or TRBD2 (5 bases each). This CDR3 spans 15 amino acids. Trimming took off 6 bases at V and 4 bases at J, with 19 bases between the two ends. Germline CDR1 MDHEN, CDR2 SYDVKM. CDR3 nucleotide sequence: TGTGCCAGCAGAACCGGGACGACCGGTCTTTACGAGCAGTACTTC. Translating gives CASRTGTTGLYEQYF.

This clonotype was detected ten times or more. The J gene is TRBJ2-7, the V gene TRBV6-4, with D maybe TRBD1 (5 bases). Germline CDR1 is MRHNA and CDR2 is SNTAGT. CDR3 size: 16 residues. V lost 2 bases, J lost 2 bases, and 16 bases lay in between. The CDR3 DNA follows: TGTGCCAGCAGTGACGACAACAAGGGGCCAGCCTACGAGCAGTACTTC. Translation: CASSDDNKGPAYEQYF.

This clonotype was seen ten or more times. The gene calls are TRBV6-1 and TRBJ1-5, with D maybe TRBD1 (5 bases). CDR3 size: 14 residues. The V end was cut by 7 bases, the J end by 2 bases, with 12 bases between. The germline V gene has CDR1 MNHNS and CDR2 SASEGT. The CDR3 protein is CASKITGGNQPQHF. The CDR3 region has the DNA TGTGCCAGCAAGATAACAGGTGGCAATCAGCCCCAGCATTTT.

This CDR3 is CASGFPDRGIGYGYTF. For the CDR3, the DNA is TGTGCTAGTGGTTTCCCGGACAGGGGAATAGGCTATGGCTACACCTTC. The chain links TRBV12-5 to TRBJ1-2; 9 bases align to TRBD1. The CDR3 is 16 amino acids. V was clipped by 3 bases and J by 4 bases; unmatched bases: 9. Germline loops: CDR1 LGHNT, CDR2 FRNRAP.